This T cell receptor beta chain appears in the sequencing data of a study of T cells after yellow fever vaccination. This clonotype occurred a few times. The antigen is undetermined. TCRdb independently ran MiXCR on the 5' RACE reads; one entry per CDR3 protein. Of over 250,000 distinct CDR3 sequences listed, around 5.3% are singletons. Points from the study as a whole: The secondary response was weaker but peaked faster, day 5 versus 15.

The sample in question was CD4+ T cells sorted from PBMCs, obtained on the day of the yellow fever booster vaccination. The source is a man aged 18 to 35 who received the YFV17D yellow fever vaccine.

The CDR3 coding sequence is TGTGCCAGCAGCTTAGTTGGGGGCGAAAAACTGTTTTTT. Its translation: CASSLVGGEKLFF. The genes are TRBV7-8 and TRBJ1-4; TRBD1 is a possible D gene (6 bases). Trimming cost V 1 base and J 8 bases, with 8 bases left between them. There are 13 residues in the CDR3. Germline V gene lookup returns CDR1 SGHVS and CDR2 FQNEAQ.